The 17 T cell receptor beta chains below come from one sample, sequenced in a study of blood T cell repertoires in COVID-19. Profiled with immunoSEQ multiplex PCR; TCRdb holds only in-frame clones, not every one. Among about 480,000 clones listed, 85% to 90% were seen once. The sequenced material came from peripheral blood. The receptor source for this set is a man aged 18 to 29 with COVID-19, enrolled during active disease.

The rearrangement uses TRBV18 and TRBJ2-1; D might be TRBD2 (5 bases). Germline V gives CDR1 KGHSH, CDR2 LQKENI. The CDR3 sequence is 14 residues long. V lost 3 bases to trimming and J lost 6 bases, with 12 bases between them. The chain's CDR3 is CASSPLQDSNEQFF. The CDR3 region has the DNA TGTGCCAGCTCACCTCTGCAGGACTCCAATGAGCAGTTCTTC.

The CDR3 coding sequence is TGCGCCAGCAGTATTACTACAGGAGTTGTAACCGGGGAGCTGTTTTTT. This codes for CASSITTGVVTGELFF. This sequence joins TRBV10-2 and TRBJ2-2; the D gene is possibly TRBD1 (5 bases). Germline V gene data show CDR1 as WSHSY and CDR2 as SAAADI. The CDR3 is made up of 16 amino acids. V was cut by 5 bases and J by 5 bases, with 18 bases left in between.

This clone has more than one count but fewer than ten. The CDR3 region is CASSRGFSGDNSNQPQHF. CDR3 nucleotides: TGTGCCAGCAGTCGAGGGTTTTCAGGGGACAATAGCAATCAGCCCCAGCATTTT. The chain carries TRBV6-6 and TRBJ1-5, with D possibly TRBD1 on 6 matching bases. The CDR3 consists of 18 residues. V shed 5 bases and J shed 0 bases, with 20 bases lying between them. Germline assignment: CDR1 MNHNY and CDR2 SVGAGI (reference sequence).

This chain uses TRBV5-4 with TRBJ2-3; 8 bases align to TRBD2. The junction had 6 bases not matched to a gene; V was cut back by 2 bases and J by 4 bases. This CDR3 contains 15 residues. The germline V gene encodes CDR1 SGHNT and CDR2 YYREEE (reference sequence). The CDR3 bases are TGTGCCAGCAGCTTACAGCGGGAGACAGCAGATACGCAGTATTTT. Residues: CASSLQRETADTQYF.

V is TRBV24-1 and J is TRBJ1-2; D is perhaps TRBD1 (6 bases). Germline CDR1 is KGHDR and CDR2 is SFDVKD. Trimming removed 5 bases from V and 8 bases from J, with 14 bases in between. The CDR3 covers 13 residues. The CDR3 spells CATSANSGAGYTF. The CDR3 bases are TGTGCCACCAGTGCCAACTCAGGGGCCGGCTACACCTTC.

The chain has TRBV19 and TRBJ2-2; D may be TRBD1 (5 bases). CDR3 length: 13 amino acids. V was trimmed by 8 bases and J by 1 base, leaving 8 bases between them. Germline CDR1 LNHDA, CDR2 SQIVND (reference sequence). Here the CDR3 DNA reads TGTGCCAGTCAGGGATGGAACACCGGGGAGCTGTTTTTT. Amino acids: CASQGWNTGELFF.

The chain has TRBV10-1 and TRBJ2-7; TRBD2 aligns across 9 bases. V lost 3 bases and J lost 0; bases outside the gene matches: 3. There are 15 residues in the CDR3. CDR1 is WNHNN, CDR2 SYGVQD, per germline (reference sequence). CDR3 in DNA: TGCGCCAGCAGTGACGGACTAGCGAGCTCCTACGAGCAGTACTTC. Translation gives CASSDGLASSYEQYF.

This rearrangement joins TRBV4-1 to TRBJ2-1; 11 nucleotides align to TRBD2. From germline, CDR1 is MGHRA and CDR2 YSYEKL. The CDR3 consists of 18 residues. Losses at the gene ends were 4 bases for V and 4 bases for J; bases not matched to a gene: 12. CDR3 DNA: TGCGCCAGCAGCCGGCTCCCACCGGGACTAGCGGCATACAATGAGCAGTTCTTC. Amino acids: CASSRLPPGLAAYNEQFF.

The chain has TRBV5-4 and TRBJ2-2; 7 bases line up with TRBD1. The CDR3 length is 15 residues. J was trimmed by 4 bases and V by 2 bases; bases with no gene match: 5. Germline V CDR1 and CDR2: SGHNT, YYREEE (reference sequence). DNA for the CDR3: TGTGCCAGCAGCTTAAGGGGGCAGGGCACCGGGGAGCTGTTTTTT. This translates into CASSLRGQGTGELFF.

The chain combines TRBV19 with TRBJ1-6; 8 bases line up with TRBD1. Germline values: CDR1 LNHDA, CDR2 SQIVND (reference sequence). The V segment lost 3 bases and the J segment 9 bases; nucleotides outside the gene matches: 7. CDR3 length equals 15 residues. As DNA, the CDR3 is TGTGCCAGTAGTATCCAGGCGGGACAGGCTTCACCCCTCCACTTT. Residues: CASSIQAGQASPLHF.

This sequence joins TRBV10-2 and TRBJ1-2; D is unclear. Trimming took off 3 bases at V and 1 base at J, with 6 bases between the two ends. Germline V CDR1 and CDR2: WSHSY, SAAADI. CDR3 length: 13 amino acids. CDR3 nucleotides: TGCGCCAGCAGTGAACAAATTAACTATGGCTACACCTTC. As protein: CASSEQINYGYTF.

The chain couples TRBV5-8 to TRBJ2-7, with 8 nucleotides matching TRBD1. Germline V lookup: CDR1 SGHTS, CDR2 YDEGEE. Trimming at V came to 4 bases and at J to 5 bases, leaving 5 bases not matched to a gene. The CDR3 extends over 13 amino acids. The CDR3 here is CASSLQQGDEQYF. The CDR3 nucleotides read TGTGCCAGCAGCCTGCAACAGGGGGACGAGCAGTACTTC.

The rearrangement links TRBV5-4 to TRBJ2-6; 8 bases are a match to TRBD2. The CDR3 contains 17 residues. Per germline, CDR1 SGHNT and CDR2 YYREEE (reference sequence). V shed 2 bases, J shed 7 bases, and the junction held 11 bases outside the gene matches. CDR3 amino acids: CASSFGPGRGRANVLTF. In DNA, the CDR3 is TGTGCCAGCAGCTTCGGCCCCGGGAGGGGACGAGCCAACGTCCTGACTTTC.

The gene calls are TRBV27 and TRBJ2-1, with TRBD1 as a possible D gene (6 bases). This CDR3 region has 14 residues. V shed 2 bases and J shed 8 bases, with 13 bases lying between them. Per the germline V gene, CDR1 is MNHEY and CDR2 is SMNVEV (reference sequence). CDR3 DNA sequence: TGTGCCAGCAGTTTAACCCAGGGGTTTTATGAGCAGTTCTTC. It translates to CASSLTQGFYEQFF.

This chain uses TRBV18 with TRBJ2-5, with a weak D call TRBD1 (6 bases). The germline V gene encodes CDR1 KGHSH and CDR2 LQKENI. Trimming cost V 6 bases and J 5 bases, with 16 bases left between them. The CDR3 extends over 14 amino acids. The CDR3 spells CASSHDRSRETQYF. In DNA, the CDR3 is TGTGCCAGCTCTCACGACAGGTCACGGGAGACCCAGTACTTC.

The rearrangement joins TRBV9 to TRBJ2-3, with no clear D. Germline V CDR1 and CDR2: SGDLS, YYNGEE. With 4 bases removed from V and 2 bases from J, the gap between germline ends came to 5 bases. The CDR3 is made up of 12 amino acids. CDR3 amino acids: CASSINTDTQYF. CDR3 nucleotide sequence: TGTGCCAGCAGCATAAACACAGATACGCAGTATTTT.

The chain recombines TRBV29-1 with TRBJ2-4, with 8 bases aligning to TRBD2. This CDR3 is built from 13 residues. The V gene's germline CDR1 is SQVTM and CDR2 ANQGSEA. Trimming removed 6 bases from V and 3 bases from J; junction bases left unmatched: 4. CDR3 region: CSVLGGDKNIQYF. The CDR3 nucleotides are TGCAGCGTCCTCGGGGGGGACAAAAACATTCAGTACTTC. The full variable domain, its missing parts supplied by reference TRBV29-1 and TRBJ2-4, is SAVISQKPSRDICQRGTSLTIQCQVDSQVTMMFWYRQQPGQSLTLIATANQGSEATYESGFVIDKFPISRPNLTFSTLTVSNMSPEDSSIYLCSVLGGDKNIQYFGAGTRLSVL.